This TCR beta chain stems from a study of blood T cell repertoires in COVID-19. Overall study context: Sites in the United States, Italy and Spain provided acute and convalescent COVID-19 samples.

CDR3 size: 16 residues. Germline values: CDR1 SNHLY, CDR2 FYNNEI. V dropped 5 bases and J dropped 3 bases, with 19 bases sitting between them. The data were produced by immunoSEQ multiplex PCR, yet TCRdb's version contains in-frame clones alone and is incomplete. Counted here are 250,000 to 300,000 clones, about 76% occurring once; the ten biggest clones make up 2.5% to 3.5%. The sample taken for sequencing was peripheral blood. The rearrangement joins TRBV2 to TRBJ1-1; tentatively, D is TRBD1 (5 bases). The sequence was collected from a woman aged 60-70 years with active or convalescent COVID-19. The CDR3: CASSKTRGGVDTEAFF. The CDR3, as DNA: TGTGCCAGCAGTAAGACAAGGGGTGGGGTGGACACTGAAGCTTTCTTT.